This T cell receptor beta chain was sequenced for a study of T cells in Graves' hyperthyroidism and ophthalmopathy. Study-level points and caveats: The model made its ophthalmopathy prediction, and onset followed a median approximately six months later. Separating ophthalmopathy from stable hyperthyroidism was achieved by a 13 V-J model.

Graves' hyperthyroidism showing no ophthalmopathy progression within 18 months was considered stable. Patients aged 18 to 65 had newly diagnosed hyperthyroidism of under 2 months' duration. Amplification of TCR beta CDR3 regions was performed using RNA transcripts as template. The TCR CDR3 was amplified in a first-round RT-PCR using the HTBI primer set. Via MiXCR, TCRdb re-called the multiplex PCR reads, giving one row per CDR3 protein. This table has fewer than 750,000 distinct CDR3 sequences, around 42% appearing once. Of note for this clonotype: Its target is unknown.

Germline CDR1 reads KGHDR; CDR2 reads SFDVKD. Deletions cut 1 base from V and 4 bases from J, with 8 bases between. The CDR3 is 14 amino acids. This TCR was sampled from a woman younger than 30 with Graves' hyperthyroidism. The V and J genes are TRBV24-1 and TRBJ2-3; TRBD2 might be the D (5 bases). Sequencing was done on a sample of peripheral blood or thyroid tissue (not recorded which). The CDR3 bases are TGTGCCACCAGTGATTTTACGGGGTCAGATACGCAGTATTTT. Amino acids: CATSDFTGSDTQYF.